These 20 T cell receptor beta chains share one sample of origin, sequenced in a study of OX40 agonist ivuxolimab in advanced cancers. Library preparation used the immunoSEQ multiplex PCR assay. This immuneACCESS table, as held by TCRdb, lists in-frame sequences with V and J called but not all clones. Of the missing ones, under half trace to an unresolved V gene in checked studies; the others have no known cause. Counted in this sample were 75,000 to 100,000 clones; around 90% of them appeared once. Approximately 11% of the sample goes to the ten largest clones. The input for sequencing was CD4+ or CD8+ T cells sorted from blood, taken in a trial of the OX40 agonist ivuxolimab. The receptors come from an adult with an advanced solid tumor such as melanoma, head and neck, liver or kidney cancer.

CDR3 sequence (DNA): TGTGCCAGCAGCTTTGGACAGGGCTACGAGCAGTACTTC. It translates to CASSFGQGYEQYF. The rearrangement links TRBV7-2 to TRBJ2-7; 8 bases match TRBD1. V shed 3 bases and J 3 bases; nucleotides not matched to a gene: 1. The CDR3 runs 13 residues. Germline V gene sequence: CDR1 SGHTA, CDR2 FQGNSA.

V is TRBV7-6 and J is TRBJ2-1; 9 bases agree with TRBD1. Germline trimming cut 3 bases from V and 7 bases from J; bases unmatched to any gene: 7. This CDR3 is built from 15 residues. CDR1 and CDR2 from the germline V gene are SGHVS and FNYEAQ. The CDR3 region is CASSFGTGSGNEQFF. Written as DNA, the CDR3 is TGTGCCAGCAGCTTCGGGACAGGGTCAGGGAATGAGCAGTTCTTC.

V is TRBV4-1 and J is TRBJ2-3; the D is unclear. The V and J ends lost 2 bases and 2 bases respectively, with 5 bases between them. CDR3 length: 13 amino acids. CDR1 is MGHRA and CDR2 is YSYEKL in the germline V gene. The CDR3 region is CASSQYYTDTQYF. The CDR3 coding sequence is TGCGCCAGCAGCCAATACTACACAGATACGCAGTATTTT.

The chain couples TRBV5-1 to TRBJ1-1, with a weak D call TRBD1 (5 bases). Trimming took off 0 bases at V and 4 bases at J, with 13 bases between the two ends. The CDR3 covers 15 residues. Per germline, CDR1 SGHRS and CDR2 YFSETQ. The CDR3 nucleotides read TGCGCCAGCAGCTTGGGCCAGGGCTGGGGCACTGAAGCTTTCTTT. As protein: CASSLGQGWGTEAFF.

The J gene is TRBJ2-1, the V gene TRBV5-4; 8 bases match TRBD2. Trimming removed 0 bases from V and 4 bases from J; junction bases left unmatched: 6. Germline CDR1 is SGHNT and CDR2 is YYREEE (reference sequence). The CDR3 spans 16 residues. The CDR3: CASSLGASGLYNEQFF. CDR3 DNA sequence: TGTGCCAGCAGCTTGGGTGCTAGCGGGTTATACAATGAGCAGTTCTTC.

The V gene is TRBV29-1, the J gene TRBJ1-3; a weak D match, TRBD1 (6 bases). This CDR3 is 12 amino acids long. V was cut by 5 bases and J by 3 bases, with 8 bases left in between. CDR1 is SQVTM and CDR2 is ANQGSEA in the germline V gene. CDR3 coding DNA: TGCAGCGTTTCAGGGGATGGAAACACCATATATTTT. This translates into CSVSGDGNTIYF.

In this sample, this clone turned up once. This chain links TRBV18 with TRBJ2-1; TRBD2 matches at 8 bases. V lost 3 bases and J lost 5; bases outside the gene matches: 3. The CDR3 is 14 amino acids. Germline CDR1 is KGHSH and CDR2 is LQKENI. CDR3 loop: CASSPGLGHNEQFF. The DNA for the CDR3 is TGTGCCAGCTCACCGGGACTAGGGCACAATGAGCAGTTCTTC. Variable domain in full (rest from reference TRBV18 and TRBJ2-1): NAGVMQNPRHLVRRRGQEARLRCSPMKGHSHVYWYRQLPEEGLKFMVYLQKENIIDESGMPKERFSAEFPKEGPSILRIQQVVRGDSAAYFCASSPGLGHNEQFFGPGTRLTVL.

The chain is built from TRBV11-2 and TRBJ2-7; 7 nucleotides match TRBD1. CDR3 length: 15 amino acids. Germline V gene sequence: CDR1 SGHAT, CDR2 FQNNGV. J gave up 0 bases and V 5 bases, and 7 bases lay outside the gene matches. The CDR3 sequence: CASSITTGLSYEQYF. The CDR3 region has the DNA TGTGCCAGCAGCATAACGACAGGGCTCTCCTACGAGCAGTACTTC. Using reference TRBV11-2 and TRBJ2-7 for the parts outside the CDR3, the full variable domain is EAGVAQSPRYKIIEKRQSVAFWCNPISGHATLYWYQQILGQGPKLLIQFQNNGVVDDSQLPKDRFSAERLKGVDSTLKIQPAKLEDSAVYLCASSITTGLSYEQYFGPGTRLTVT.

V is TRBV2 and J is TRBJ2-7; the D is unclear. The V end was cut by 3 bases, the J end by 4 bases, with 7 bases between. Germline lookup yields CDR1 SNHLY and CDR2 FYNNEI. The CDR3 has 12 residues. As DNA, the CDR3 is TGTGCCAGCAGTGAGATGGGATACGAGCAGTACTTC. It translates to CASSEMGYEQYF.

In its sample, this clone was seen once. This chain connects TRBV5-6 to TRBJ1-2, with 9 bases aligning to TRBD1. The CDR3 is 14 residues long. V gave up 6 bases and J gave up 1 base; unmatched junction bases: 4. The V gene's germline CDR1 is SGHDT and CDR2 YYEEEE. In nucleotides, the CDR3 is TGTGCCAGCATCCTGACAGGGGGTAACTATGGCTACACCTTC. Translated: CASILTGGNYGYTF.

This clone was detected once. V and J are TRBV6-1 and TRBJ1-4, with D possibly matching TRBD1 (6 bases). CDR1 MNHNS and CDR2 SASEGT come from the germline V gene. The CDR3 runs to 15 residues. V lost 7 bases, J lost 8 bases, and 20 bases lay in between. The CDR3 region is CASTEPGGSREKLFF. CDR3 nucleotide sequence: TGTGCCAGCACCGAGCCCGGGGGCAGCAGGGAAAAACTGTTTTTT.

This clone appeared a few times. The DNA of the CDR3 is TGTGCCAGCAGAGCCCAGGTCCCCAATCAGCCCCAGCATTTT. This encodes CASRAQVPNQPQHF. The rearrangement uses TRBV6-6 and TRBJ1-5; D uncertain. CDR1 and CDR2 from the germline V gene are MNHNY and SVGAGI (reference sequence). With 6 bases removed from V and 3 bases from J, the gap between germline ends came to 12 bases. The CDR3 loop spans 14 amino acids.

The DNA of the CDR3 is TGTGCCAGCTCACCAAAATCGGGGGTTGGAACTGAAGCTTTCTTT. This translates into CASSPKSGVGTEAFF. This chain links TRBV18 with TRBJ1-1, with D possibly matching TRBD1 (5 bases). Germline V gives CDR1 KGHSH, CDR2 LQKENI. The CDR3 is made up of 15 amino acids. Trimming removed 2 bases from V and 5 bases from J, with 15 bases in between.

The chain has TRBV7-2 and TRBJ2-5, with D possibly TRBD1 on 5 matching bases. The V end lost 5 bases, the J end lost 1 base, and 17 bases lay between the germline ends. The CDR3 loop spans 16 amino acids. Germline V lookup: CDR1 SGHTA, CDR2 FQGNSA. The CDR3 here is CASSVGAPDVQETQYF. CDR3 bases: TGTGCCAGCAGCGTAGGGGCCCCTGATGTCCAAGAGACCCAGTACTTC.

The chain has TRBV28 and TRBJ2-7, with 7 positions matching TRBD2. V trimming: 4 bases; J trimming: 2 bases; junction bases outside the gene matches: 5. This CDR3 contains 14 residues. The germline V gene has CDR1 MDHEN and CDR2 SYDVKM. The CDR3 protein is CASSSLGTTYEQYF. DNA of the CDR3: TGTGCCAGCAGTTCTCTTGGGACTACCTACGAGCAGTACTTC.

CDR3 coding DNA: TGTGCCAGCAGAGGAGCGGGGACTATCTACAATGAGCAGTTCTTC. Protein: CASRGAGTIYNEQFF. This chain uses TRBV2 with TRBJ2-1, with 7 bases that match TRBD2. This CDR3 is 15 amino acids long. V dropped 6 bases and J dropped 3; count of bases not matched to a gene: 8. Germline lookup yields CDR1 SNHLY and CDR2 FYNNEI.

This chain connects TRBV5-4 to TRBJ1-2; 7 bases are a match to TRBD1. The CDR3 runs 13 residues. Germline V gene sequence: CDR1 SGHNT, CDR2 YYREEE (reference sequence). V shed 2 bases and J 8 bases; nucleotides not matched to a gene: 6. In nucleotides, the CDR3 is TGTGCCAGCAGCTTTTGGGACAGCAAGGGCTACACCTTC. Its translation is CASSFWDSKGYTF.

DNA for the CDR3: TGTGCCAGCTGGGGACAGGGCCGACGAAACGAGCAGTACTTC. As protein: CASWGQGRRNEQYF. The rearrangement links TRBV6-5 to TRBJ2-7; TRBD1 matches at 9 bases. Germline loops: CDR1 MNHEY, CDR2 SVGAGI. CDR3 length: 14 residues. V trimming: 8 bases; J trimming: 5 bases; junction bases outside the gene matches: 10.

The table lists this clone with a few counts. The CDR3, as DNA: TGTGCCAGCAGGATGGACAGGAACTATGGCTACACCTTC. Translated, it gives CASRMDRNYGYTF. The chain carries TRBV7-3 and TRBJ1-2, with 7 positions matching TRBD1. Germline V gene sequence: CDR1 SGHTA, CDR2 FQGTGA. V shed 6 bases, J shed 2 bases, and the junction held 3 bases outside the gene matches. This CDR3 region has 13 residues. Filled out from reference TRBV7-3 and TRBJ1-2, the complete variable domain reads GAGVSQTPSNKVTEKGKYVELRCDPISGHTALYWYRQSLGQGPEFLIYFQGTGAADDSGLPNDRFFAVRPEGSVSTLKIQRTERGDSAVYLCASRMDRNYGYTFGSGTRLTVV.

In its sample, this clone was seen once. The gene calls are TRBV5-1 and TRBJ2-7, with D possibly TRBD1 on 6 matching bases. The CDR3 is made up of 12 amino acids. Per germline, CDR1 SGHRS and CDR2 YFSETQ. Trimming stripped 5 bases from V and 2 bases from J, with 8 bases between. CDR3 residues: CASRTGPYEQYF. The CDR3 DNA is TGCGCCAGCAGGACAGGTCCCTACGAGCAGTACTTC.